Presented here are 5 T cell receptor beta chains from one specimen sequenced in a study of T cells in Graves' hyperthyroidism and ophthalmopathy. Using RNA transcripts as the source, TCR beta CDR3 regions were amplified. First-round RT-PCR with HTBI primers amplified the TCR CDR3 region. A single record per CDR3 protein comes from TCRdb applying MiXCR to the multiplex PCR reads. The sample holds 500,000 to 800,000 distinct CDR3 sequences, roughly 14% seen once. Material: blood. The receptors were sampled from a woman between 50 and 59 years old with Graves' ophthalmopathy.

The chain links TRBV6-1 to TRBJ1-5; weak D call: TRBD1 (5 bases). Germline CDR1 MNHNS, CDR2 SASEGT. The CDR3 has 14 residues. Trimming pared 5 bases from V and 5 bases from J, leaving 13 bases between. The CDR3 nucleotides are TGTGCCAGCAGTAACGACAGACTATATCAGCCCCAGCATTTT. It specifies CASSNDRLYQPQHF.

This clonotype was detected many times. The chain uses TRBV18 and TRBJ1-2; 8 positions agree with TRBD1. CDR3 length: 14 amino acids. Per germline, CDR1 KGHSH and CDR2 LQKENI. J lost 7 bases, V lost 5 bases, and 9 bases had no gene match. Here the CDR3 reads CASSASGQGLGYTF. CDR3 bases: TGTGCCAGCTCAGCCTCCGGACAGGGCCTTGGCTACACCTTC.

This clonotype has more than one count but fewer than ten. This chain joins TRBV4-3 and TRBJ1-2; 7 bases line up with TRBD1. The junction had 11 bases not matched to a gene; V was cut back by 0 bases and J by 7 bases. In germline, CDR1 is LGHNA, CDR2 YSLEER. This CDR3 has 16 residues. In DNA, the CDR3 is TGCGCCAGCAGCCAAGAAGTGGCAGGGGGAGTGGGTGGCTACACCTTC. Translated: CASSQEVAGGVGGYTF.

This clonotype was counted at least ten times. CDR3 loop: CASSLPLGYEQYF. In DNA form, the CDR3 reads TGTGCCAGCAGCTTACCTTTGGGCTACGAGCAGTACTTC. The chain combines TRBV7-2 with TRBJ2-7; D not resolved. The CDR3 sequence is 13 residues long. CDR1 is SGHTA, CDR2 FQGNSA, per germline. With 2 bases removed from V and 3 bases from J, the gap between germline ends came to 8 bases.

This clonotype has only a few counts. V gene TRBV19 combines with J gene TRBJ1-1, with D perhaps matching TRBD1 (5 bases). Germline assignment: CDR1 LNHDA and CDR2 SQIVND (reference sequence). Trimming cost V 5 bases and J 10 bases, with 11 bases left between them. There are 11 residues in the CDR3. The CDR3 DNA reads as TGTGCCAGTAGTGAGGGGTCGGCAGCTTTCTTT. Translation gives CASSEGSAAFF. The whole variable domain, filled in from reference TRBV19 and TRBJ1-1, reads DGGITQSPKYLFRKEGQNVTLSCEQNLNHDAMYWYRQDPGQGLRLIYYSQIVNDFQKGDIAEGYSVSREKKESFPLTVTSAQKNPTAFYLCASSEGSAAFFGQGTRLTVV.